This T cell receptor beta chain originates from a study of identical twins. All donors were healthy Caucasians. Regarding the study as a whole: Excess sharing between twins was weaker in beta out-of-frame sequences. The study drew conclusions from cross-sectional statistical analysis, not from following the same donors.

There are 13 residues in the CDR3. The V end was cut by 3 bases, the J end by 2 bases, with 6 bases between. CDR1 and CDR2 from the germline V gene are MDHEN and SYDVKM. Template switching added a universal primer site, and cDNA bore unique molecular identifiers. In TCRdb, the 5' RACE reads were re-called with MiXCR into one record per CDR3 protein. This sample has approximately 470,000 distinct CDR3 sequences, with approximately 15% found just once. This clonotype showed up just a few times. What it binds is unknown. These data are also associated with another study on yellow fever vaccine responses in identical twins.

The sequence came from a woman under 30 in good health. The J gene is TRBJ2-3, the V gene TRBV28, with unresolved D. What was sequenced was CD4+ T cells sorted from blood. CDR3 sequence reads: CASSLPFTDTQYF. CDR3 nucleotide sequence: TGTGCCAGCAGTTTGCCCTTCACAGATACGCAGTATTTT.